This TCR beta chain stems from a study of blood T cells in healthy people across ages. Whole-study findings and limits: Changes seen in expanded clonotypes were possibly confounded by donor CMV status left unknown. A roughly linear fall in TCR beta diversity per million T cells was seen with increasing age.

About this clonotype: What it recognizes is unknown.

Donors gave roughly 10 milliliters of peripheral blood apiece. Primed by a sample-barcoded 5' primer and a J-beta primer mix, a second PCR proceeded for roughly 7 to 12 cycles. From the 5' RACE reads, TCRdb called clonotypes with MiXCR, one entry per CDR3 protein. Altogether some 920,000 distinct CDR3 sequences are present, just over 50% being singletons, with the ten largest covering about 21%. The length of the CDR3 is 13 residues. CDR1 and CDR2 (germline): DFQATT, SNEGSKA (reference sequence). Sequenced sample: blood. The chain employs TRBV20-1 and TRBJ2-5; D is uncertain. The last part of the DNA fits TRBJ2-7 better; the J call may be wrong. The TCR was taken from a woman aged 55-70 years in good health. The CDR3 region is CSARDPGNYEQYF. The DNA of the CDR3 is TGCAGTGCTAGAGATCCCGGAAATTACGAGCAGTACTTC.